Presented here are 5 T cell receptor beta chains from one specimen sequenced in a study of CXCR3-negative and CXCR3-positive naive CD8 T cells. cDNA libraries for TRB were generated by 5' RACE incorporating UMI labels. TCRdb processed the 5' RACE reads again and assigns one entry to each CDR3 protein, with no DNA. Recorded for this sample: tens of thousands of distinct CDR3 sequences. Sample: naive CXCR3- CD8+ T cells from blood. The subset here: CD45RO-CCR7+CD27+CD95- naive CD8+ T cells lacking CXCR3 (TNR3-). The receptors originated from a human donor in good health. Some clones in this sample may be carry-over from other donors' samples.

The chain links TRBV28 to TRBJ2-7; TCRdb gives TRBD2 as the D gene, but with no DNA this cannot be confirmed. Per the germline V gene, CDR1 is MDHEN and CDR2 is SYDVKM. There are 15 residues in the CDR3. CDR3 in amino acids: CASSLRAGSSYEQYF.

This chain links TRBV5-1 with TRBJ2-2. The CDR3 is made up of 11 amino acids. CDR1 and CDR2 (germline): SGHRS, YFSETQ. CDR3 loop: CASADTGELFF.

The V and J genes are TRBV4-3 and TRBJ2-7. Looked up from germline, CDR1 is LGHNA and CDR2 is YSLEER. The CDR3 has 15 amino acids. CDR3 protein: CASSHTQASSYEQYF.

The CDR3 loop reads CAWTTGTTNTGELFF. The chain uses TRBV30 and TRBJ2-2; the TCRdb call, TRBD1, lacks DNA for checking. The germline CDR1 and CDR2 sequences are GTSNPN and SVGIG (reference sequence). This CDR3 comprises 15 residues.

The V and J genes are TRBV6-5 and TRBJ2-2. CDR1 MNHEY and CDR2 SVGAGI come from the germline V gene. CDR3 length equals 12 residues. CDR3 residues: CAVRLNTGELFF.